This T cell receptor beta chain was sequenced for a study of blood T cell repertoires in COVID-19. The germline CDR1 and CDR2 sequences are LNHNV and YYDKDF (reference sequence). This CDR3 is built from 17 residues. J gave up 3 bases and V 1 base, and 9 bases lay outside the gene matches. Per the original methods: Amplification with reference gene primers provided the estimates of nucleated cell counts. This table comes from immunoSEQ multiplex PCR, and its TCRdb copy is limited to in-frame clones, with some not included. Clone size and V and J calls were adopted from that table, with D and trimming inferred from the DNA. The sample lists over 85,000 clones; about 76% were seen once.

The chain has TRBV15 and TRBJ2-7; 10 bases line up with TRBD2. Sequencing used peripheral blood. The origin of this receptor is a human donor in a cohort sampled during active COVID-19. The CDR3 sequence: CATSRASGRFRGYEQYF. The CDR3 nucleotides are TGTGCCACCAGCAGAGCTAGCGGGAGATTCCGCGGCTACGAGCAGTACTTC.